The clone carrying this T cell receptor (beta chain) occurred a few times. Its cognate antigen is unknown. TCRdb fed the 5' RACE reads into MiXCR, producing one record per CDR3 protein. The sample lists about 320,000 distinct CDR3 sequences, around 7.3% occurring once. The record originates from a study of T cells after yellow fever vaccination. Study details: SMART-Seq v4 Ultra Low Input prepared libraries from low-cell fractions. Study-wide results and caveats: It was a small share of clonotypes that appeared in both CD4 and CD8 compartments.

The clonotype originates from a man aged 18 to 30 who received the YFV17D yellow fever vaccine. The specimen comprised PBMCs, sampled approximately 40 days after the first yellow fever vaccination.

CDR3 bases: TGTGCCAGCAGCACCGTGTCAGGGCTGGCTTTCTTT. Its protein is CASSTVSGLAFF. The genes are TRBV7-9 and TRBJ1-1; perhaps TRBD1 as D (5 bases). Germline V gene sequence: CDR1 SEHNR, CDR2 FQNEAQ (reference sequence). V dropped 5 bases and J dropped 11 bases, with 15 bases sitting between them. The CDR3 contains 12 residues.